This TCR beta chain was retrieved from a study of cytomegalovirus exposure and HLA in healthy donors. Germline-derived CDR1 and CDR2 are MNHEY and SVGAGI. The ends lost 5 bases at V and 0 bases at J; junction bases unmatched: 5. The CDR3 totals 15 residues. A multiplex PCR was run with 60 Vbeta primers and 13 Jbeta primers. Measured with immunoSEQ multiplex PCR; TCRdb has only the in-frame clones, and not every one. The table shows 200,000 to 250,000 clones, with approximately 90% occurring only once. The rearrangement joins TRBV6-5 to TRBJ1-2; 8 bases map to TRBD1. This TCR came from a woman under 30 in good health and CMV-seronegative. The sequenced sample was PBMCs. The CDR3 is CASSPNRGTNYGYTF. The CDR3 nucleotides read TGTGCCAGCAGTCCGAACAGGGGGACTAACTATGGCTACACCTTC.